This T cell receptor beta chain was retrieved from a study of T cells in localized non-small cell lung cancer. Findings and limits, study-wide: When the top 100 tumor clones were examined, a median approximately 59 of them also appeared in the adjacent lung, which was paired and uninvolved. Peak T cell clonality was found in uninvolved adjacent lung, exceeding tumor.

Repertoires were generated with immunoSEQ multiplex PCR, while TCRdb's copy carries only in-frame clones and drops some. The repertoire holds some 14,000 clones, with approximately 28% as singletons. There are 15 residues in the CDR3. Trimming stripped 1 base from V and 4 bases from J, with 13 bases between. From germline, CDR1 is SGHNT and CDR2 YENEEA. This clone was counted between two and nine times. What it recognizes is unknown. The chain has TRBV11-3 and TRBJ1-2; no reliable D call. This sequence originates from a female donor aged 60 or older with stage I lung adenocarcinoma. The sequencing here drew on lung tumor tissue, taken before any cancer treatment. CDR3 protein: CASSLGQLLSYGYTF. CDR3 nucleotides: TGTGCCAGCAGCTTAGGGCAGCTTTTATCCTATGGCTACACCTTC.